This T cell receptor (beta chain) was captured in a study of blood T cell repertoires in COVID-19. Study summary: Samples taken during acute and convalescent COVID-19 were collected in the United States, Italy and Spain. Sources were T cells, B-cell-depleted T cells, or PBMCs; the material itself was cDNA or gDNA.

Trimming removed 6 bases from V and 14 bases from J, with 20 bases in between. In germline, CDR1 is SNHLY, CDR2 FYNNEI. The CDR3 is made up of 13 amino acids. Source study methods: Amplified reference gene primers provided the basis for estimating nucleated cell counts. Produced via immunoSEQ multiplex PCR; TCRdb's table is partial and in-frame only. Clone size and the V and J calls come from that table; the DNA yielded D and trimming. The top ten hold roughly 1% of the sample, which has approximately 150,000 clones, roughly 81% seen once. This receptor was taken from a middle-aged man with acute or convalescent COVID-19. Sequencing was carried out using peripheral blood. The chain combines TRBV2 with TRBJ2-1, with TRBD2 as a possible D gene (6 bases). The CDR3 reads CASRWSRDGEEFF. The CDR3 DNA reads TGTGCCAGCAGATGGAGTAGGGACGGGGAGGAGTTCTTC.